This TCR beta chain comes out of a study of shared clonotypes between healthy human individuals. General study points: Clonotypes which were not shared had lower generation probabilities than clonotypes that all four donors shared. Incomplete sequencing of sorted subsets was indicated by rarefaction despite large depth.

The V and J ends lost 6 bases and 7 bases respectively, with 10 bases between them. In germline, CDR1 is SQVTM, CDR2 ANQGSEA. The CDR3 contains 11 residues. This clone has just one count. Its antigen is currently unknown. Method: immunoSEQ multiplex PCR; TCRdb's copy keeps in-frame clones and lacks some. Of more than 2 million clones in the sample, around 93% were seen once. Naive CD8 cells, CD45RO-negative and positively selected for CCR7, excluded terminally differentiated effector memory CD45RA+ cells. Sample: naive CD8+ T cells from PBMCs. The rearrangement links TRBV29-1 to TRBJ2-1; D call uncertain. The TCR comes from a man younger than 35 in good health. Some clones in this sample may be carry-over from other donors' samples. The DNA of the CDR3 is TGCAGCGTGGTGACGAGTAATGAGCAGTTCTTC. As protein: CSVVTSNEQFF.